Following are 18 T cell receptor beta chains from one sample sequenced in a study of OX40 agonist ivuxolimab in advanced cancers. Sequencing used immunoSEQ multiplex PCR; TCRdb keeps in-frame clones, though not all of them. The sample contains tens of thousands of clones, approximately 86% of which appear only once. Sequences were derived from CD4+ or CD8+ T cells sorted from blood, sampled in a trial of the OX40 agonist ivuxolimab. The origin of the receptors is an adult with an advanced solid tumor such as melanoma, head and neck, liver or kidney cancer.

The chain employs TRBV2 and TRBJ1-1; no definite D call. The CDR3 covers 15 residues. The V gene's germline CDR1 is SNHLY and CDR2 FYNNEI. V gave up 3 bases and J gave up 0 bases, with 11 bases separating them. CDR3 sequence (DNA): TGTGCCAGCAGTGACCTAGGAGGAGTGAACACTGAAGCTTTCTTT. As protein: CASSDLGGVNTEAFF.

The CDR3 DNA sequence: TGTGCCTGGAGTGTTGGAAGTGGGGGGGCGAAAGATACGCAGTATTTT. Protein product: CAWSVGSGGAKDTQYF. The chain carries TRBV30 and TRBJ2-3; perhaps TRBD2 as D (7 bases). The V gene's germline CDR1 is GTSNPN and CDR2 SVGIG (reference sequence). Trimming removed 0 bases from V and 5 bases from J, with 18 bases in between. The CDR3 consists of 16 residues.

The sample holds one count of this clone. CDR3 region: CASSGGGKGQEKLFF. The CDR3 DNA reads TGTGCCAGCAGCGGAGGTGGTAAGGGCCAAGAAAAACTGTTTTTT. The chain couples TRBV9 to TRBJ1-4; D gene ambiguous. The CDR3 contains 15 residues. V dropped 3 bases and J dropped 8 bases, with 17 bases sitting between them. Germline CDR1 reads SGDLS; CDR2 reads YYNGEE.

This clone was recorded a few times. The CDR3 reads CASSVNSGMVEQFF. The DNA of the CDR3 is TGTGCCAGCAGCGTAAATAGCGGGATGGTTGAGCAGTTCTTC. This chain uses TRBV9 with TRBJ2-1; 8 bases align to TRBD2. With 1 base clipped from V and 9 bases from J, the junction kept 6 bases outside the gene matches. Germline V gives CDR1 SGDLS, CDR2 YYNGEE. The CDR3 consists of 14 residues.

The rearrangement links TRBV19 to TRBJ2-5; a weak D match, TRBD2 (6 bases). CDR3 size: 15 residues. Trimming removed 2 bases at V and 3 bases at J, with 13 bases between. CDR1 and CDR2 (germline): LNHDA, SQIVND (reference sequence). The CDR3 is CASSIKGRLKETQYF. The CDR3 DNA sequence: TGTGCCAGTAGTATAAAAGGGAGGTTAAAAGAGACCCAGTACTTC.

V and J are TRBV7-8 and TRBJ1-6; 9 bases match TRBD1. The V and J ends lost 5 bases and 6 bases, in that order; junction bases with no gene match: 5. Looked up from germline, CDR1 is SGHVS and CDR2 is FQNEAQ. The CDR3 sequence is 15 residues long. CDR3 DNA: TGTGCCAGCAGCGACAGGGGGGATTTTAATTCACCCCTCCACTTT. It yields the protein CASSDRGDFNSPLHF.

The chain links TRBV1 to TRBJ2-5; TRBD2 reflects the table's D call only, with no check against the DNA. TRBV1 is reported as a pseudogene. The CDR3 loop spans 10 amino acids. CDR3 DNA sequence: TGCAGATTAGGGAGCGAGACCCAGTACTTC. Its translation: CRLGSETQYF.

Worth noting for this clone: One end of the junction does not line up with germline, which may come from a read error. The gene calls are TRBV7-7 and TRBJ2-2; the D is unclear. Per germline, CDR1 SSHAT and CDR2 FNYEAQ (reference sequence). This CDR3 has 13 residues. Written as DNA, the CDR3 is TGTGCTAGCAGCCGCCGAGTTACCGGGGAGCTGTTTTTT. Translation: CASSRRVTGELFF. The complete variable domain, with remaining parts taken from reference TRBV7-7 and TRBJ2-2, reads GAGVSQSPRYKVTKRGQDVTLRCDPISSHATLYWYQQALGQGPEFLTYFNYEAQPDKSGLPSDRFSAERPEGSISTLTIQRTEQRDSAMYRCASSRRVTGELFFGEGSRLTVL.

This CDR3 reads CASRGGPNTEAFF. The CDR3 DNA reads as TGTGCCAGTAGGGGGGGCCCGAACACTGAAGCTTTCTTT. This sequence joins TRBV19 and TRBJ1-1, with a weak D call TRBD1 (6 bases). The CDR3 runs to 13 residues. V lost 6 bases, J lost 1 base, and 9 bases lay in between. Germline V lookup: CDR1 LNHDA, CDR2 SQIVND (reference sequence).

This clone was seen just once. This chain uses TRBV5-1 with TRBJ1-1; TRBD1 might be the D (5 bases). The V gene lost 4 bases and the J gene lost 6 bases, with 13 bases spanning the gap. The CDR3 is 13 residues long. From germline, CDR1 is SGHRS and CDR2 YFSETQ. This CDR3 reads CASSASGVSEAFF. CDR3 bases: TGCGCCAGCAGCGCCTCGGGGGTATCTGAAGCTTTCTTT.

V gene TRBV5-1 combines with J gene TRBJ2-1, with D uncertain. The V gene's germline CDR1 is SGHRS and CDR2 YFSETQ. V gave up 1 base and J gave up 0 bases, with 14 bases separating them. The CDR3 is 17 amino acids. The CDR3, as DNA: TGCGCCAGCAGCTTGATAGGTGCTTCCTCCTCCTACAATGAGCAGTTCTTC. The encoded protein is CASSLIGASSSYNEQFF. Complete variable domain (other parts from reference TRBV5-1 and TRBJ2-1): KAGVTQTPRYLIKTRGQQVTLSCSPISGHRSVSWYQQTPGQGLQFLFEYFSETQRNKGNFPGRFSGRQFSNSRSEMNVSTLELGDSALYLCASSLIGASSSYNEQFFGPGTRLTVL.

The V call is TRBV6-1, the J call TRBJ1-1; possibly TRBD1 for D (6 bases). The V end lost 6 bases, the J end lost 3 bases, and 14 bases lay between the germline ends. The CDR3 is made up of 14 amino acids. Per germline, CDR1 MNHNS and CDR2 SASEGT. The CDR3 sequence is CASRLGGGHTEAFF. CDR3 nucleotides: TGTGCCAGCAGGCTGGGGGGCGGCCACACTGAAGCTTTCTTT.

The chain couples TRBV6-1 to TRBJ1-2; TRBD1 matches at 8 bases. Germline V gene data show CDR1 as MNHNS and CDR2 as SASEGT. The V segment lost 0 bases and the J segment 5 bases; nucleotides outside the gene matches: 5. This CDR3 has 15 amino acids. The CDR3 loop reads CASSEASQGAYGYTF. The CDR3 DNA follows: TGTGCCAGCAGTGAAGCCTCGCAGGGGGCGTATGGCTACACCTTC.

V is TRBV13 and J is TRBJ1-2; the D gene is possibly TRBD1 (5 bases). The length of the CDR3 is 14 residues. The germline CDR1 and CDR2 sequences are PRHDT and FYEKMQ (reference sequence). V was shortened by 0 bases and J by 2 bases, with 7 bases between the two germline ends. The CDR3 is CASSLGGVNYGYTF. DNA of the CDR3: TGTGCCAGCAGCTTAGGAGGGGTAAACTATGGCTACACCTTC. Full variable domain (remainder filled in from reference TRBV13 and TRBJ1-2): AAGVIQSPRHLIKEKRETATLKCYPIPRHDTVYWYQQGPGQDPQFLISFYEKMQSDKGSIPDRFSAQQFSDYHSELNMSSLELGDSALYFCASSLGGVNYGYTFGSGTRLTVV.

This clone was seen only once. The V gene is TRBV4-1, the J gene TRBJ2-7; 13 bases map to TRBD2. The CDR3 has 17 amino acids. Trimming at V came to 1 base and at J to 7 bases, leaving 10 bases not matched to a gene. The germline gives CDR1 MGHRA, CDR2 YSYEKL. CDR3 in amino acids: CASSQAGTSGVYVEQYF. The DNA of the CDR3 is TGCGCCAGCAGCCAAGCCGGGACTAGCGGGGTCTACGTTGAGCAGTACTTC.

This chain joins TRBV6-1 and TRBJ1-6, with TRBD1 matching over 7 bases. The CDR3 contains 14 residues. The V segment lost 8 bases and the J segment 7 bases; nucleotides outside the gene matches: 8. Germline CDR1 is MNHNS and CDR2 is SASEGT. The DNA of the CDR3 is TGTGCCAGCGGAGCGACAGGGATGAATTCACCCCTCCACTTT. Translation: CASGATGMNSPLHF.

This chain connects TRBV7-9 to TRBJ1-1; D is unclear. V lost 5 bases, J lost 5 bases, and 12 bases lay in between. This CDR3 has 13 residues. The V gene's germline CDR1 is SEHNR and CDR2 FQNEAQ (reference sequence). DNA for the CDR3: TGTGCCAGCAGCCGGGAGGAAATTACTGAAGCTTTCTTT. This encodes CASSREEITEAFF.

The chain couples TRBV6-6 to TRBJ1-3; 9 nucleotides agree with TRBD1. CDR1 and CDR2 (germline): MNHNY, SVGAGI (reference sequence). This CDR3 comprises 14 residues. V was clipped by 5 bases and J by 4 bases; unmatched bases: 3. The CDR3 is CASSGTGYGNTIYF. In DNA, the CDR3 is TGTGCCAGCAGTGGGACAGGGTACGGAAACACCATATATTTT.